This is a list of T cell receptor beta chains from one sample in a study of shared clonotypes between healthy human individuals. TCRdb's copy holds only in-frame clones and misses some; the assay was immunoSEQ multiplex PCR. The data hold about 380,000 clones, with 90% to 98% observed a single time. The sequencing sample was made of memory CD8+ T cells sorted from blood. The receptors here all came from a man aged 30 to 45 in good health. CDR3s include the opening cysteine and the closing phenylalanine or tryptophan. D genes are given only for firm matches. Clone size is shown for a subset of rows, as once, few, many or a class of expanded clone.

TRBD1,TRBV28,TRBJ1-1,NA,TGTGCCAGCAGTTTATCCCGGACAGGGAGGACTGAAGCTTTCTTT,CASSLSRTGRTEAFF
NA,TRBV27,TRBJ2-7,once,TGTGCCAGCAGTTTATTGAGGGGGAGCTTTGTGCCTTCCGAGCAGTACTTC,CASSLLRGSFVPSEQYF
TRBD1,TRBV25-1,TRBJ2-7,NA,TGTGCCAGCAGTGCTAGGTTTACAGGGGGCTACGAGCAGTACTTC,CASSARFTGGYEQYF
TRBD1,TRBV9,TRBJ1-2,NA,TGTGCCAGCAGCGCAACAGGGGTTACCTATGGCTACACCTTC,CASSATGVTYGYTF
NA,TRBV19,TRBJ2-7,NA,TGTGCCAGTAGTACTGATCCTCTCCTCGAGCAGTACTTC,CASSTDPLLEQYF
NA,TRBV11-2,TRBJ1-2,NA,TGTGCCAGCTCGAGGGGGAATGGCTACACCTTC,CASSRGNGYTF
TRBD1,TRBV6-5,TRBJ1-2,NA,TGTGCCAGCAGTTACGGGGGACAGGCGACTGATGGCTACACCTTC,CASSYGGQATDGYTF
TRBD1,TRBV5-3,TRBJ1-1,NA,TGTGCCAGAAGCCTGGGACAGGGGAACACTGAAGCTTTCTTT,CARSLGQGNTEAFF
NA,TRBV21-1,TRBJ1-4,NA,TGTGCCAGCAGCAATGGGCAGGAGTTGGGCGAAAAACTGTTTTTT,CASSNGQELGEKLFF
TRBD1,TRBV29-1,TRBJ2-1,NA,TGCAGCGTCTCTCCCCGGACAGGGGTCTACAATGAGCAGTTCTTC,CSVSPRTGVYNEQFF
NA,TRBV6-5,TRBJ2-3,NA,TGTGCCAGCAGTTACTACCTCAACACAGATACGCAGTATTTT,CASSYYLNTDTQYF
TRBD1,TRBV28,TRBJ2-5,NA,TGTGCCAGCACCCCGGGACAGGGAGGTTGGGAAGAGACCCAGTACTTC,CASTPGQGGWEETQYF
NA,TRBV6-5,TRBJ1-4,NA,TGTGCCAGCAGTTATCGGGGGGCCACTAATGAAAAACTGTTTTTT,CASSYRGATNEKLFF
NA,TRBV5-6,TRBJ2-7,NA,TGTGCCAGCAGCTTGTCCAGGTCCGAGCAGTACTTC,CASSLSRSEQYF
NA,TRBV5-1,TRBJ2-5,NA,TGCGCCAGCAGCTTGGTCCAGGGTCAAGAGACCCAGTACTTC,CASSLVQGQETQYF
TRBD2,TRBV4-2,TRBJ2-7,few,TGTGCCAGCAGCCAAGATGTAACGTCTAGCGGTTACGAGCAGTACTTC,CASSQDVTSSGYEQYF
NA,TRBV11-1,TRBJ2-1,NA,TGTGCCAGCAGCTCCGGAGATTTGGTACCCTACAATGAGCAGTTCTTC,CASSSGDLVPYNEQFF
TRBD2,TRBV30,TRBJ2-7,NA,TGTGCCTGGAGTGTACTTGCAGCGGGAGAATACGAGCAGTACTTC,CAWSVLAAGEYEQYF
NA,TRBV7-2,TRBJ2-1,once,TGTGCCAGCAGCTTAAGGAGGTTAAGCTCCTACAATGAGCAGTTCTTC,CASSLRRLSSYNEQFF
NA,TRBV28,TRBJ2-7,NA,TGTGCCAGCAGTTTAAGTATCGACGAGCAGTACTTC,CASSLSIDEQYF
TRBD1,TRBV6-1,TRBJ1-5,NA,TGTGCCAGCCACGAATACCTACAGGGGAATCAGCCCCAGCATTTT,CASHEYLQGNQPQHF
NA,TRBV7-6,TRBJ2-7,NA,TGTGCCAGCAGCTTATATCCCGAGATCTTCGAGCAGTACTTC,CASSLYPEIFEQYF
NA,TRBV28,TRBJ2-1,NA,TGTGCCAGCAGCACACTATTTAGCGTCAATGAGCAGTTCTTC,CASSTLFSVNEQFF
NA,TRBV11-2,TRBJ2-1,once,TGTGCCAGCAGCTTTAGTCTAGCCTACTACAATGAGCAGTTCTTC,CASSFSLAYYNEQFF
TRBD2,TRBV7-2,TRBJ2-1,NA,TGTGCCAGCAGCAGGGGACTAGCGGTTTACAATGAGCAGTTCTTC,CASSRGLAVYNEQFF
TRBD1,TRBV6-1,TRBJ1-2,NA,TGTGCCAGCAGTGGGACAGGGACTAACTATGGCTACACCTTC,CASSGTGTNYGYTF
NA,TRBV21-1,TRBJ1-2,NA,TGTGCCAGCAGCAAAGTGGGACAGGGACCCTATGGCTACACCTTC,CASSKVGQGPYGYTF
NA,TRBV7-9,TRBJ2-3,NA,TGTGCCAGCAGCTTATATGGCACAGATACGCAGTATTTT,CASSLYGTDTQYF
NA,TRBV2,TRBJ1-5,NA,TGTGCCAGCAGTGGGGACACCCATCAGCCCCAGCATTTT,CASSGDTHQPQHF
TRBD1,TRBV29-1,TRBJ1-2,NA,TGCAGCGTTGACCGGGGGACAGGGCATGGCTACACCTTC,CSVDRGTGHGYTF
NA,TRBV6-5,TRBJ1-2,NA,TGTGCCAGCGGAGGTGATTACTATGGCTACACCTTC,CASGGDYYGYTF
NA,TRBV5-1,TRBJ1-4,NA,TGCGCCAGCAGCTTTAGTAAGGCAGCAACTAATGAAAAACTGTTTTTT,CASSFSKAATNEKLFF
NA,TRBV5-4,TRBJ2-3,NA,TGTGCCAGCAGCCACCGGGACCCAGATACGCAGTATTTT,CASSHRDPDTQYF
TRBD1,TRBV6-6,TRBJ2-5,NA,TGTGCCAGCAGCCTGGGGACAGGGGGCCAGGAGACCCAGTACTTC,CASSLGTGGQETQYF
TRBD1,TRBV18,TRBJ2-7,NA,TGTGCCAGCTCACTACACCGGGACAGGGAATACGAGCAGTACTTC,CASSLHRDREYEQYF
NA,TRBV28,TRBJ2-5,NA,TGTGCCAGCAGTTTCCCCTCCCTCGACGGACAGACCCAAGAGACCCAGTACTTC,CASSFPSLDGQTQETQYF
TRBD2,TRBV7-2,TRBJ2-3,NA,TGTGCCAGCAGCTTAGTTGCTAGCGGGACAGATACGCAGTATTTT,CASSLVASGTDTQYF
NA,TRBV7-2,TRBJ2-7,NA,TGTGCCAGCAGCTTAGGAGGAGGCTACAGCCAGCAGTACTTC,CASSLGGGYSQQYF
NA,TRBV4-2,TRBJ2-4,NA,TGTGCCAGCAGCCAAGATGAGGGGGGGGTACGCGCCAAAAACATTCAGTACTTC,CASSQDEGGVRAKNIQYF
TRBD1,TRBV7-9,TRBJ1-3,once,TGTGCCAGCAGCTTACAGGGGGCTGGAAACACCATATATTTT,CASSLQGAGNTIYF
NA,TRBV11-2,TRBJ2-7,once,TGTGCCAGCCTTAGGGACGGATCCTACGAGCAGTACTTC,CASLRDGSYEQYF
NA,TRBV9,TRBJ2-5,NA,TGTGCCAGCAGCGCCGGGAACCAAGAGACCCAGTACTTC,CASSAGNQETQYF
NA,TRBV7-9,TRBJ1-2,NA,TGTGCCAGCAGCTTGAACAGGGCAGATAACACCTTC,CASSLNRADNTF
NA,TRBV29-1,TRBJ2-7,NA,TGCAGCGTTGTTTTAGGGGACACCTCCTACGAGCAGTACTTC,CSVVLGDTSYEQYF
NA,TRBV5-5,TRBJ1-4,NA,TGTGCCAGCAGCTGGGCGGCGGGTGAAAAACTGTTTTTT,CASSWAAGEKLFF
TRBD1,TRBV5-1,TRBJ2-7,few,TGCGCCAGCAGCCCGGACAGGGCCTACGAGCAGTACTTC,CASSPDRAYEQYF
NA,TRBV6-5,TRBJ2-7,NA,TGTGCCAGCAGTTATTCAAACAGGCTCGAGCAGTACTTC,CASSYSNRLEQYF
NA,TRBV10-1,TRBJ1-5,NA,TGCGCCAGCATACCCAGGCAGATTAGCAATCAGCCCCAGCATTTT,CASIPRQISNQPQHF
TRBD1,TRBV29-1,TRBJ2-5,NA,TGCAGCGCTGATTCCGACAGGGTTGGAGAGACCCAGTACTTC,CSADSDRVGETQYF
TRBD2,TRBV2,TRBJ2-7,NA,TGTGCCAGCAGGAAAGAGACTAGCGGGTACTACGAGCAGTACTTC,CASRKETSGYYEQYF